This T cell receptor (beta chain) appears in the sequencing data of a study of T cell responses to AZD1222 COVID-19 vaccine. The overall study: Samples with a second dose at about 4 or about 12 weeks were pooled together. Broader study findings: There were repertoire samples only from the period after the peak T cell response. Most donors were white British, females outnumbered males, and clonal diversity was possibly underestimated.

The CDR3 sequence is 17 residues long. Germline CDR1 SGDLS, CDR2 YYNGEE. V was trimmed by 0 bases and J by 4 bases, leaving 17 bases between them. The protocol was immunoSEQ multiplex PCR, while the TCRdb copy is restricted to in-frame clones and leaves out a portion. The table lists 150,000 to 200,000 clones, 80% to 95% of them singletons. On this clone itself: Antigen: not known.

The chain joins TRBV9 to TRBJ1-3; the D is unclear. This receptor was obtained from an adult in good health. Sequences were derived from peripheral blood, sampled on day 0 of AZD1222 vaccination. The CDR3 loop reads CASSVDPSPKRGNTIYF. DNA of the CDR3: TGTGCCAGCAGCGTAGATCCTAGCCCCAAGAGAGGAAACACCATATATTTT. Full variable domain (remainder filled in from reference TRBV9 and TRBJ1-3): DSGVTQTPKHLITATGQRVTLRCSPRSGDLSVYWYQQSLDQGLQFLIQYYNGEERAKGNILERFSAQQFPDLHSELNLSSLELGDSALYFCASSVDPSPKRGNTIYFGEGSWLTVV.